Following are 3 T cell receptor beta chains from one sample sequenced in a study of preoperative IRX-2 immunotherapy in early breast cancer. The assay was immunoSEQ multiplex PCR, and TCRdb's table has in-frame clones only and misses some. The table records about 43,000 clones, about 95% of them present only once. Treatment here: preoperative locoregional IRX-2 cytokine immunotherapy. Sequencing was performed on tumor tissue, taken after IRX-2 immunotherapy. These receptors were obtained from a human donor with breast cancer.

This chain links TRBV5-1 with TRBJ2-5; 7 bases match TRBD1. The V gene's germline CDR1 is SGHRS and CDR2 YFSETQ. V gave up 3 bases and J gave up 3 bases; unmatched junction bases: 5. CDR3 length: 14 residues. CDR3 protein: CASSYSGTEETQYF. DNA of the CDR3: TGCGCCAGCAGCTACTCCGGGACAGAAGAGACCCAGTACTTC.

The rearrangement uses TRBV5-1 and TRBJ2-2; tentatively, D is TRBD1 (6 bases). Trimming shortened V by 0 bases and J by 2 bases, and 14 bases separated the two germline ends. The CDR3 contains 17 residues. Per the germline V gene, CDR1 is SGHRS and CDR2 is YFSETQ. For the CDR3, the DNA is TGCGCCAGCAGCTTGGGACCCCGGACAGTTAACACCGGGGAGCTGTTTTTT. It yields the protein CASSLGPRTVNTGELFF.

J is TRBJ2-5 and V is TRBV9, with 9 bases lining up with TRBD1. There are 14 residues in the CDR3. Germline V lookup: CDR1 SGDLS, CDR2 YYNGEE. Losses at the gene ends were 3 bases for V and 2 bases for J; bases not matched to a gene: 2. CDR3: CASSGQGGQETQYF. DNA for the CDR3: TGTGCCAGCAGCGGACAGGGGGGACAAGAGACCCAGTACTTC. Based on the CDR3 plus reference TRBV9 and TRBJ2-5, the full variable domain is DSGVTQTPKHLITATGQRVTLRCSPRSGDLSVYWYQQSLDQGLQFLIQYYNGEERAKGNILERFSAQQFPDLHSELNLSSLELGDSALYFCASSGQGGQETQYFGPGTRLLVL.